This T cell receptor (beta chain) was observed in a study of response to subunit inactivated influenza vaccine. One entry per CDR3 protein results from TCRdb running MiXCR on the RT-PCR reads. The sample carries about 540,000 distinct CDR3 sequences, about 15% recorded once. Study findings and constraints: That few new T cells are recruited by each seasonal influenza vaccination was the authors' suggestion.

Details on this clonotype: Antigen unknown.

The germline V gene has CDR1 SGHDT and CDR2 YYEEEE. This CDR3 region has 14 residues. V lost 7 bases to trimming and J lost 7 bases; unmatched junction nucleotides: 12. The receptor was derived from a man aged 50 or older who received an inactivated influenza vaccine. The rearrangement joins TRBV5-6 to TRBJ2-7; TRBD1 agrees at 9 bases. The sample consisted of PBMCs from blood, taken 11 to 12 days after vaccination. CDR3 in DNA: TGTGCCAGCCGGTGGGGGACAGGGTCGGGTGAGCAGTACTTC. Its translation is CASRWGTGSGEQYF.